The clone carrying this T cell receptor (beta chain) was seen repeatedly, ten times or more. The sample originates from a study of T cells in Graves' hyperthyroidism and ophthalmopathy. For the study at large: Staff took peripheral blood when the initial diagnosis was made, before any treatment began.

It was RNA transcripts that yielded the amplified TCR beta CDR3 regions. When the TCR CDR3 underwent first-round RT-PCR, the HTBI primer set was used. Each CDR3 protein is one row after TCRdb ran MiXCR on the multiplex PCR reads. The sample holds some 600,000 distinct CDR3 sequences; approximately 15% are singletons and the top ten take approximately 5.7%. Germline CDR1 SNHLY, CDR2 FYNNEI. There are 13 residues in the CDR3. Trimming at V came to 8 bases and at J to 8 bases, leaving 6 bases not matched to a gene. The sample of blood was obtained at first hyperthyroidism diagnosis (before any ophthalmopathy symptoms). The authors obtained PBMCs from roughly 10 ml of fresh peripheral blood.

The rearrangement uses TRBV2 and TRBJ1-4; 9 bases line up with TRBD1. The TCR was taken from a woman aged 25 to 39 with Graves' hyperthyroidism that later progressed to Graves' ophthalmopathy. Sequenced sample: blood. For the CDR3, the DNA is TGTGCCAGCCACTGGGACAGGGTCGAAAAACTGTTTTTT. Protein sequence: CASHWDRVEKLFF.